The 4 T cell receptor beta chains in this list originate from one sample, sequenced in a study of T cell changes during pregnancy in multiple sclerosis (dated by TCRdb to about 2019). The library was prepared using the immunoSEQ multiplex PCR assay. Here the immuneACCESS table is served through TCRdb, limited to in-frame sequences with V and J called. Missing clones are a known gap in these copies; in checked studies unresolved V genes cover under half, and the rest lacks a known reason. This sample lists around 30,000 clones; around 93% were detected once. Roughly 0.4% of the sample lies in the top ten. This specimen was CD4+ T cells from peripheral blood mononuclear cells, taken in the second trimester of pregnancy. The receptors stem from a female donor with multiple sclerosis, enrolled in a pregnancy study.

CDR3 DNA sequence: TGCGCCAGCAGCTTTAGGAGTCGGGGACTAGCGGTCAGCACAGATACGCAGTATTTT. Encoded protein: CASSFRSRGLAVSTDTQYF. The chain carries TRBV5-1 and TRBJ2-3; the match to TRBD2 covers 11 bases. This CDR3 is built from 19 residues. V shed 2 bases and J 0 bases; nucleotides not matched to a gene: 11. Germline V CDR1 and CDR2: SGHRS, YFSETQ.

J is TRBJ1-3 and V is TRBV9; D unclear. From germline, CDR1 is SGDLS and CDR2 YYNGEE. V was cut by 0 bases and J by 0 bases, with 7 bases left in between. The CDR3 extends over 15 amino acids. The CDR3 protein is CASSVDAYSGNTIYF. As DNA, the CDR3 is TGTGCCAGCAGCGTAGACGCGTACTCTGGAAACACCATATATTTT.

V usage is TRBV11-2 and J usage is TRBJ2-7; 9 nucleotides align to TRBD1. V lost 6 bases and J lost 1; bases outside the gene matches: 4. Germline CDR1 reads SGHAT; CDR2 reads FQNNGV. This CDR3 has 14 amino acids. In DNA form, the CDR3 reads TGTGCCAGCAGACGGGACAGGGAGTCCTACGAGCAGTACTTC. It translates to CASRRDRESYEQYF.

This clone was detected only once. This CDR3 reads CASGLEEGGQFF. DNA of the CDR3: TGTGCTAGTGGTTTGGAGGAGGGTGGGCAGTTCTTC. The gene calls are TRBV12-5 and TRBJ2-1, with D tentatively TRBD2 (6 bases). V was trimmed by 1 base and J by 12 bases, leaving 10 bases between them. CDR1 and CDR2 (germline): LGHNT, FRNRAP. CDR3 length: 12 residues.